The 29 T cell receptor beta chains below were found in one sample sequenced in a study of T cells in localized non-small cell lung cancer. Sequenced by immunoSEQ multiplex PCR; TCRdb stores in-frame clones only, minus some. The sample holds nearly 25,000 clones, 75% to 90% seen once. The sequences come from peripheral blood, collected before any cancer treatment. The source of these receptors is a male donor at least 60 years old with stage II squamous cell lung carcinoma.

This chain connects TRBV7-8 to TRBJ2-7; TRBD2 is a possible D gene (6 bases). Trimming took 0 bases from V and 4 from J, leaving 7 bases between them. There are 13 residues in the CDR3. Germline CDR1 and CDR2: SGHVS and FQNEAQ. Written as DNA, the CDR3 is TGTGCCAGCAGCTTAGCCGCGGGATACGAGCAGTACTTC. This translates into CASSLAAGYEQYF.

This sequence joins TRBV4-2 and TRBJ2-5, with 11 bases fitting TRBD2. CDR1 is LGHNA and CDR2 is YNFKEQ in the germline V gene. The V segment lost 4 bases and the J segment 5 bases; nucleotides outside the gene matches: 9. The CDR3 extends over 16 amino acids. CDR3 DNA: TGTGCCAGCAGCCCGGGAGGTAGCGGGAGGGCCGAGACCCAGTACTTC. It translates to CASSPGGSGRAETQYF.

This chain uses TRBV5-1 with TRBJ1-1; D perhaps matches TRBD1 (5 bases). V was trimmed by 2 bases and J by 1 base, leaving 12 bases between them. The CDR3 loop spans 15 amino acids. CDR1 and CDR2 from the germline V gene are SGHRS and YFSETQ. The CDR3 DNA reads as TGCGCCAGCAGCTTACCGGGACTGGCGAACACTGAAGCTTTCTTT. It is translated as CASSLPGLANTEAFF.

The chain carries TRBV19 and TRBJ1-6, with D possibly being TRBD1 (5 bases). Trimming removed 5 bases from V and 0 bases from J, with 20 bases in between. The CDR3 extends over 19 amino acids. Germline CDR1 and CDR2: LNHDA and SQIVND (reference sequence). The CDR3 DNA reads TGTGCCAGTAGTTTCCTCAGGTCCCCGAGGGGCTCCTATAATTCACCCCTCCACTTT. The encoded protein is CASSFLRSPRGSYNSPLHF.

J is TRBJ2-1 and V is TRBV27, with 8 bases lining up with TRBD2. The CDR3 loop spans 17 amino acids. The J segment lost 0 bases and the V segment lost 3 bases, leaving 7 bases of the junction unmatched. Germline V lookup: CDR1 MNHEY, CDR2 SMNVEV (reference sequence). The CDR3 region is CASSLSGTRSSYNEQFF. CDR3 nucleotide sequence: TGTGCCAGCAGTTTGTCCGGGACTAGGAGCTCCTACAATGAGCAGTTCTTC.

This sequence joins TRBV10-3 and TRBJ1-3, with D perhaps TRBD1 (5 bases). CDR1 and CDR2 from the germline V gene are ENHRY and SYGVKD. The CDR3 extends over 14 amino acids. Between the trimmed V and J ends, which lost 10 bases and 2 bases, there was a span of 15 bases. CDR3 nucleotide sequence: TGTGCCACGGGACTCAAGGGGACTGGAAACACCATATATTTT. This encodes CATGLKGTGNTIYF.

This clone has just a few counts. V is TRBV5-5 and J is TRBJ2-3; D unclear. The CDR3 loop spans 17 amino acids. CDR1 SGHKS and CDR2 YYEKEE come from the germline V gene (reference sequence). Trimming pared 1 base from V and 0 bases from J, leaving 15 bases between. The CDR3 region has the DNA TGTGCCAGCAGCTTGTATGGCAGGAGCACTAGCACAGATACGCAGTATTTT. The encoded protein is CASSLYGRSTSTDTQYF.

This chain uses TRBV19 with TRBJ1-1, with 9 bases identical to TRBD1. The CDR3 contains 15 residues. Trimming at V came to 8 bases and at J to 5 bases, leaving 12 bases not matched to a gene. CDR1 and CDR2 from the germline V gene are LNHDA and SQIVND (reference sequence). The CDR3 sequence is CASSDQGTGRTEAFF. The CDR3 DNA follows: TGTGCCAGTTCCGACCAGGGGACAGGGAGGACTGAAGCTTTCTTT.

The count of this clone is one. The genes are TRBV2 and TRBJ2-2; 8 nucleotides line up with TRBD1. The CDR3 contains 14 residues. Trimming at V came to 8 bases and at J to 4 bases, leaving 6 bases not matched to a gene. Germline loops: CDR1 SNHLY, CDR2 FYNNEI. CDR3 sequence (DNA): TGTGCCAGCGGGCAGGGGGCATCCACCGGGGAGCTGTTTTTT. Residues: CASGQGASTGELFF.

The chain couples TRBV5-4 to TRBJ2-5; TRBD2 might be the D (5 bases). The CDR3 contains 13 residues. Germline assignment: CDR1 SGHNT and CDR2 YYREEE (reference sequence). V dropped 10 bases and J dropped 1 base, with 14 bases sitting between them. In nucleotides, the CDR3 is TGTGCCGGCGGGTTTGGGGTCCAAGAGACCCAGTACTTC. It yields the protein CAGGFGVQETQYF.

The chain recombines TRBV2 with TRBJ1-5; 7 bases match TRBD1. J gave up 7 bases and V 4 bases, and 7 bases lay outside the gene matches. The CDR3 sequence is 14 residues long. Germline assignment: CDR1 SNHLY and CDR2 FYNNEI. CDR3 sequence (DNA): TGTGCCAGCAGTGGAACAGGGGCCTTGCAGCCCCAGCATTTT. This codes for CASSGTGALQPQHF.

The chain combines TRBV29-1 with TRBJ1-1; 7 bases line up with TRBD1. Trimming at V came to 3 bases and at J to 0 bases, leaving 7 bases not matched to a gene. This CDR3 region has 15 residues. Germline V gene data show CDR1 as SQVTM and CDR2 as ANQGSEA. The CDR3 sequence: CSVDGRQGLNTEAFF. CDR3 bases: TGCAGCGTTGATGGCCGACAGGGACTGAACACTGAAGCTTTCTTT.

This chain links TRBV7-9 with TRBJ2-1, with D possibly being TRBD2 (7 bases). There are 18 residues in the CDR3. Germline V gives CDR1 SEHNR, CDR2 FQNEAQ (reference sequence). Trimming shortened V by 4 bases and J by 4 bases, and 23 bases separated the two germline ends. The CDR3, as DNA: TGTGCCAGCAGCTCCCACCGAGGGGGGGCCCGTGTATACAATGAGCAGTTCTTC. Translation: CASSSHRGGARVYNEQFF.

This chain uses TRBV29-1 with TRBJ1-1, with TRBD1 identical over 7 bases. The CDR3 is 12 amino acids. V lost 4 bases to trimming and J lost 7 bases; unmatched junction nucleotides: 6. CDR1 is SQVTM, CDR2 ANQGSEA, per germline. The CDR3 protein is CSVGTGDSEAFF. The CDR3 DNA sequence: TGCAGCGTTGGGACAGGAGATAGTGAAGCTTTCTTT.

This chain links TRBV28 with TRBJ1-3; maybe TRBD1 (5 bases). The V and J ends lost 7 bases and 0 bases respectively, with 10 bases between them. Germline values: CDR1 MDHEN, CDR2 SYDVKM. The CDR3 contains 14 residues. This CDR3 is CASNPGGSGNTIYF. The CDR3 DNA reads TGTGCCAGCAACCCCGGGGGCTCTGGAAACACCATATATTTT.

This chain connects TRBV19 to TRBJ1-4; TRBD1 aligns across 8 bases. Trimming at V came to 1 base and at J to 4 bases, leaving 2 bases not matched to a gene. Germline assignment: CDR1 LNHDA and CDR2 SQIVND (reference sequence). The CDR3 totals 15 residues. The CDR3 sequence: CASSIGTGRNEKLFF. The CDR3 nucleotides read TGTGCCAGTAGTATAGGGACAGGGCGTAATGAAAAACTGTTTTTT.

The chain uses TRBV6-6 and TRBJ1-6; D not resolved. V was trimmed by 6 bases and J by 7 bases, leaving 10 bases between them. This CDR3 has 13 residues. Germline CDR1 MNHNY, CDR2 SVGAGI (reference sequence). CDR3 in DNA: TGTGCCAGCAGCACCGGAGGGAATTCACCCCTCCACTTT. Its translation is CASSTGGNSPLHF.

Only one count was recorded for this clone. This sequence joins TRBV7-2 and TRBJ1-1; D is uncertain. Germline assignment: CDR1 SGHTA and CDR2 FQGNSA. CDR3 length: 13 amino acids. Between the trimmed V and J ends, which lost 5 bases and 11 bases, there was a span of 18 bases. CDR3 coding DNA: TGTGCCAGCAGCCCCCGGACCCGAAAGGGCGCTTTCTTT. Translating gives CASSPRTRKGAFF.

The chain is built from TRBV6-1 and TRBJ2-7; 9 bases map to TRBD1. In germline, CDR1 is MNHNS, CDR2 SASEGT. V shed 6 bases, J shed 0 bases, and the junction held 3 bases outside the gene matches. CDR3 size: 14 residues. The CDR3 DNA reads TGTGCCAGCAGGCCGGACAGGGGCTCCTACGAGCAGTACTTC. Its protein is CASRPDRGSYEQYF.

V gene TRBV7-2 combines with J gene TRBJ2-2; 10 nucleotides agree with TRBD2. CDR3 length: 17 residues. V shed 2 bases and J 4 bases; nucleotides not matched to a gene: 7. The germline gives CDR1 SGHTA, CDR2 FQGNSA. DNA of the CDR3: TGTGCCAGCAGCTTAAGTCCAGCGGGGGGGCCCACCGGGGAGCTGTTTTTT. It encodes CASSLSPAGGPTGELFF.

The CDR3 sequence is CASTEGREETQYF. As DNA, the CDR3 is TGTGCCAGCACCGAGGGACGCGAAGAGACCCAGTACTTC. The chain links TRBV28 to TRBJ2-5; either TRBD1 or TRBD2 may fit D (5 bases each). Germline V gene sequence: CDR1 MDHEN, CDR2 SYDVKM. Trimming took off 7 bases at V and 3 bases at J, with 12 bases between the two ends. The CDR3 is 13 residues long.

V gene TRBV14 combines with J gene TRBJ2-1; possible D gene TRBD1, 6 bases. Germline assignment: CDR1 SGHDN and CDR2 FVKESK. Trimming shortened V by 4 bases and J by 0 bases, and 13 bases separated the two germline ends. The CDR3 spans 16 residues. CDR3 bases: TGTGCCAGCAGCCCCGACAGGTCGAGCTCCTACAATGAGCAGTTCTTC. This codes for CASSPDRSSSYNEQFF.

CDR3 nucleotide sequence: TGTGCCAGCAGTTTAGGTCACCGGGATGAGCAGTTCTTC. Encoded protein: CASSLGHRDEQFF. The chain couples TRBV27 to TRBJ2-1; D remains ambiguous. The V gene's germline CDR1 is MNHEY and CDR2 SMNVEV (reference sequence). Deletions cut 2 bases from V and 8 bases from J, with 10 bases between. The CDR3 is 13 residues long.

A few counts support this clone. The chain links TRBV5-8 to TRBJ2-3; the D gene is possibly TRBD1 (5 bases). The germline CDR1 and CDR2 sequences are SGHTS and YDEGEE. Trimming cost V 0 bases and J 2 bases, with 16 bases left between them. This CDR3 spans 17 amino acids. The CDR3 is CASSLDRLGAYTDTQYF. In DNA form, the CDR3 reads TGTGCCAGCAGCTTGGATAGGCTTGGGGCCTACACAGATACGCAGTATTTT.

The V and J genes are TRBV7-3 and TRBJ2-3; 8 bases are a match to TRBD1. The CDR3 consists of 14 residues. The germline V gene encodes CDR1 SGHTA and CDR2 FQGTGA. Unmatched junction bases numbered 1, after V lost 3 bases and J lost 2 bases. CDR3: CASSLDRATDTQYF. The CDR3 DNA sequence: TGTGCCAGCAGCTTGGACAGGGCCACAGATACGCAGTATTTT.

This clone was detected only once. The J gene is TRBJ2-1, the V gene TRBV5-1; TRBD2 matches 12 bases. Germline CDR1 SGHRS, CDR2 YFSETQ. J was trimmed by 6 bases and V by 0 bases; bases with no gene match: 7. CDR3 size: 17 residues. In DNA, the CDR3 is TGCGCCAGCAGCTTGGCGCTAGCGGGAGGGCTCGTCAATGAGCAGTTCTTC. This translates into CASSLALAGGLVNEQFF.

The chain joins TRBV13 to TRBJ1-2; 9 bases are shared with TRBD1. CDR3 length: 17 amino acids. Losses at the gene ends were 3 bases for V and 2 bases for J; bases not matched to a gene: 10. Per germline, CDR1 PRHDT and CDR2 FYEKMQ (reference sequence). In DNA, the CDR3 is TGTGCCAGCAGCTTCGGGACAGGGATGGGGGGCAACTATGGCTACACCTTC. Protein: CASSFGTGMGGNYGYTF.

This clone occurred a few times. The chain joins TRBV4-3 to TRBJ1-3; D is unresolved. Deletions cut 0 bases from V and 8 bases from J, with 14 bases between. Per germline, CDR1 LGHNA and CDR2 YSLEER. This CDR3 comprises 15 residues. The CDR3 DNA follows: TGCGCCAGCAGCCAAGATTTGATGGCCCGGGACACCATATATTTT. As protein: CASSQDLMARDTIYF.

The V call is TRBV28, the J call TRBJ1-4, with 7 bases identical to TRBD1. The CDR3 is 15 amino acids. Losses at the gene ends were 7 bases for V and 7 bases for J; bases not matched to a gene: 12. The germline V gene encodes CDR1 MDHEN and CDR2 SYDVKM. CDR3 in amino acids: CASIGPGQMGEKLFF. The CDR3 DNA follows: TGTGCCAGCATCGGCCCGGGACAGATGGGTGAAAAACTGTTTTTT.